Listed below are T cell receptor beta chains from one sample, sequenced in a study of patients and donors after allogeneic stem cell transplantation. TCRdb fed the RT-PCR reads into MiXCR, producing one record per CDR3 protein. The sample shows 390,000 or so distinct CDR3 sequences, 16% of them seen only once. The specimen sequenced was blood, either unsorted or a sorted T cell fraction (not recorded which). Source of these receptors: a human donor who was either an allogeneic HSCT recipient or a stem cell or donor lymphocyte infusion donor (not recorded which). It is not recorded whose cells these are; they may come from a transplant donor. The CDR3 runs from the conserved cysteine through the conserved F or W. The D gene is left open where the match is weak. Size is stated for part of the rows, as once, few or many counts, or as a class when the clone is expanded.

abundance: NA; d_gene: NA; v_gene: TRBV7-2; j_gene: TRBJ2-3; CDR3nt: TGTGCCAGCAGCTCTCAGGGTATGGGCACAGATACGCAGTATTTT; CDR3aa: CASSSQGMGTDTQYF
abundance: many; d_gene: NA; v_gene: TRBV29-1; j_gene: TRBJ2-5; CDR3nt: TGCAGCGTTGAGAGCGACAGAGATCAAGAGACCCAGTACTTC; CDR3aa: CSVESDRDQETQYF
abundance: NA; d_gene: NA; v_gene: TRBV18; j_gene: TRBJ1-1; CDR3nt: TGTGCCAGCTCACGAAATCAGCAGAACACTGAAGCTTTCTTT; CDR3aa: CASSRNQQNTEAFF
abundance: NA; d_gene: NA; v_gene: TRBV3-1; j_gene: TRBJ1-2; CDR3nt: TGTGCCAGCAGCCAAGATGGCATGGGGGTCTTGTATGGCTACACCTTC; CDR3aa: CASSQDGMGVLYGYTF
abundance: NA; d_gene: NA; v_gene: TRBV6-5; j_gene: TRBJ1-6; CDR3nt: TGTGCCAGCAGTTACTCCCTTACTTACTTTGGGTCACCCCTCCACTTT; CDR3aa: CASSYSLTYFGSPLHF
abundance: few; d_gene: NA; v_gene: TRBV28; j_gene: TRBJ2-7; CDR3nt: TGTGCCAGCACCGAGGATCATGTGGGCGAGCAGTACTTC; CDR3aa: CASTEDHVGEQYF
abundance: few; d_gene: NA; v_gene: TRBV7-9; j_gene: TRBJ2-7; CDR3nt: TGTGCCAGCAGCCGGCGGTACGAGCAGTACTTC; CDR3aa: CASSRRYEQYF
abundance: few; d_gene: TRBD2; v_gene: TRBV20-1; j_gene: TRBJ2-2; CDR3nt: TGCAGTGCTACTTGGGGCGGGAGAGGGACCGGGGAGCTGTTTTTT; CDR3aa: CSATWGGRGTGELFF
abundance: NA; d_gene: NA; v_gene: TRBV7-8; j_gene: TRBJ1-2; CDR3nt: TGTGCCAGCAGCACACGACAGCCAGATAACTATGGCTACACCTTC; CDR3aa: CASSTRQPDNYGYTF
abundance: NA; d_gene: NA; v_gene: TRBV20-1; j_gene: TRBJ2-5; CDR3nt: TGCAGTGCTAGGTGGCAGGTCGGAGAGACCCAGTACTTC; CDR3aa: CSARWQVGETQYF
abundance: few; d_gene: NA; v_gene: TRBV7-9; j_gene: TRBJ1-2; CDR3nt: TGTGCCAGCAGCTTTGAGGTTAGCTATGGCTACACCTTC; CDR3aa: CASSFEVSYGYTF
abundance: NA; d_gene: NA; v_gene: TRBV7-9; j_gene: TRBJ2-1; CDR3nt: TGTGCCAGCAGCTTAGCGGGCGGGGGCCCATACAATGAGCAGTTCTTC; CDR3aa: CASSLAGGGPYNEQFF
abundance: NA; d_gene: NA; v_gene: TRBV20-1; j_gene: TRBJ2-1; CDR3nt: TGCAGTGCTAGACAGATCGGGAGTGGGAATGAGCAGTTCTTC; CDR3aa: CSARQIGSGNEQFF
abundance: few; d_gene: NA; v_gene: TRBV12-3/TRBV12-4; j_gene: TRBJ2-3; CDR3nt: TGTGCCAGCAGTTTAGGACTAGGCCCTAGCACAGATACGCAGTATTTT; CDR3aa: CASSLGLGPSTDTQYF
abundance: NA; d_gene: TRBD1; v_gene: TRBV24-1; j_gene: TRBJ2-3; CDR3nt: TGTGCCACCAGTGATGTCGGGACAGGGGGCGCAGATACGCAGTATTTT; CDR3aa: CATSDVGTGGADTQYF
abundance: few; d_gene: NA; v_gene: TRBV27; j_gene: TRBJ1-1; CDR3nt: TGTGCCAGCACGCAAGGGGCTGAAGCTTTCTTT; CDR3aa: CASTQGAEAFF
abundance: many; d_gene: NA; v_gene: TRBV3-1; j_gene: TRBJ2-1; CDR3nt: TGTGCCAGCAGCCGGTACCCTAACAATGAGCAGTTCTTC; CDR3aa: CASSRYPNNEQFF
abundance: few; d_gene: TRBD1; v_gene: TRBV12-3/TRBV12-4; j_gene: TRBJ1-2; CDR3nt: TGTGCCAGCAGTCGTCCGGGGACAGACAAGGACTATGGCTACACCTTC; CDR3aa: CASSRPGTDKDYGYTF
abundance: NA; d_gene: NA; v_gene: TRBV10-3; j_gene: TRBJ1-6; CDR3nt: TGTGCCACCAGTCCGGTGGGGAATTCACCCCTCCACTTT; CDR3aa: CATSPVGNSPLHF
abundance: many; d_gene: NA; v_gene: TRBV15; j_gene: TRBJ2-3; CDR3nt: TGTGCCACCAGCAGAGATACACAGATAACAGATACGCAGTATTTT; CDR3aa: CATSRDTQITDTQYF
abundance: NA; d_gene: NA; v_gene: TRBV30; j_gene: TRBJ1-1; CDR3nt: TGTGCCTGGAGTGTATCAGCGAACACTGAAGCTTTCTTT; CDR3aa: CAWSVSANTEAFF
abundance: NA; d_gene: NA; v_gene: TRBV11-3; j_gene: TRBJ2-4; CDR3nt: TGTGCCAGCAGCTCAGGGGGGATTCAGTACTTC; CDR3aa: CASSSGGIQYF
abundance: NA; d_gene: TRBD2; v_gene: TRBV29-1; j_gene: TRBJ2-3; CDR3nt: TGCAGCGTTGAACGGAGCGGGGGGCCCCGGGATACGCAGTATTTT; CDR3aa: CSVERSGGPRDTQYF
abundance: few; d_gene: TRBD2; v_gene: TRBV27; j_gene: TRBJ2-1; CDR3nt: TGTGCCAGCAGTACTGGGACTAGCGGGACCTACAATGAGCAGTTCTTC; CDR3aa: CASSTGTSGTYNEQFF
abundance: NA; d_gene: TRBD1; v_gene: TRBV25-1; j_gene: TRBJ2-7; CDR3nt: TGTGCCAGCAGTGAAGGGGGACAGTACAAGAGGGAGCAGTACTTC; CDR3aa: CASSEGGQYKREQYF
abundance: once; d_gene: NA; v_gene: TRBV6-5; j_gene: TRBJ2-6; CDR3nt: TGTGCCAGCAGTTACGGCAGGGGATCTGGGGCCAACGTCCTGACTTTC; CDR3aa: CASSYGRGSGANVLTF
abundance: few; d_gene: NA; v_gene: TRBV12-5; j_gene: TRBJ1-5; CDR3nt: TGTGCTAGTGGTTTGGGGACAAGTGGCAATCAGCCCCAGCATTTT; CDR3aa: CASGLGTSGNQPQHF
abundance: NA; d_gene: NA; v_gene: TRBV15; j_gene: TRBJ1-6; CDR3nt: TGTGCCACCAGATCTGGAGAGGGGATCACATTT; CDR3aa: CATRSGEGITF
abundance: NA; d_gene: TRBD1; v_gene: TRBV12-3/TRBV12-4; j_gene: TRBJ1-4; CDR3nt: TGTGCCAGCAGTTCGGGACAGGGATCAACTAATGAAAAACTGTTTTTT; CDR3aa: CASSSGQGSTNEKLFF
abundance: NA; d_gene: TRBD1; v_gene: TRBV7-2; j_gene: TRBJ2-5; CDR3nt: TGTGCCAGCAGCTTAGAGGGGGCAGGGGAAGAGACCCAGTACTTC; CDR3aa: CASSLEGAGEETQYF
abundance: few; d_gene: TRBD2; v_gene: TRBV29-1; j_gene: TRBJ2-5; CDR3nt: TGCAGCGTTACCCGGGGGGAAGAGACCCAGTACTTC; CDR3aa: CSVTRGEETQYF
abundance: NA; d_gene: NA; v_gene: TRBV7-9; j_gene: TRBJ2-6; CDR3nt: TGTGCCAGCAGAGTGGAGGCAGGGGCCAACGTCCTGACTTTC; CDR3aa: CASRVEAGANVLTF
abundance: NA; d_gene: TRBD1; v_gene: TRBV3-1; j_gene: TRBJ2-7; CDR3nt: TGTGCCAGCAGCCACGGACAGGGGTCGATTTCCTACGAGCAGTACTTC; CDR3aa: CASSHGQGSISYEQYF
abundance: few; d_gene: TRBD1; v_gene: TRBV20-1; j_gene: TRBJ2-7; CDR3nt: TGCAGTGCTCTAGCCAGACAGGGGTCCTACGAGCAGTACTTC; CDR3aa: CSALARQGSYEQYF
abundance: NA; d_gene: NA; v_gene: TRBV20-1; j_gene: TRBJ2-1; CDR3nt: TGCAGTGCAGATATTAAGGTCGGGTATGAGCAGTTCTTC; CDR3aa: CSADIKVGYEQFF